This TCR beta chain appears in the sequencing data of a study of T cell repertoires in cytomegalovirus infection. General observations from the study: There were HLA-C-restricted CMV-specific TCR beta clonotypes dominating the ex vivo response.

This clonotype was detected ten times or more. What it binds is not known. V lost 8 bases and J lost 6; bases outside the gene matches: 20. CDR3 length equals 18 residues. Germline assignment: CDR1 MNHEY and CDR2 SMNVEV (reference sequence). Using its own MiXCR run on the reads, TCRdb lists one record per CDR3 protein. Counted here are approximately 73,000 distinct CDR3 sequences, roughly 37% occurring once; the ten biggest clones make up approximately 93%. V gene TRBV27 combines with J gene TRBJ2-2; 8 bases agree with TRBD2. Sample: CD8+ T cells from cultured PBMCs, taken from culture after CMV antigen stimulation. This sequence originates from a human donor in good health (CMV status not recorded). Some clones in this sample may be carry-over from other donors' samples. As DNA, the CDR3 is TGTGCCAGCTCGACCCGGTTCCGTTCCGGGGGGGCCGCCGGGGAGCTGTTTTTT. This encodes CASSTRFRSGGAAGELFF.